The T cell receptor beta chain under discussion was sequenced for a study of blood T cell repertoires in COVID-19. Some clones are missing from TCRdb's copy, which holds only in-frame ones; the method was immunoSEQ multiplex PCR. The data contain about 300,000 clones, roughly 88% of them seen just once; the ten biggest clones take up just under 9.5%. The CDR3 contains 17 residues. V dropped 4 bases and J dropped 0; count of bases not matched to a gene: 8. Germline loops: CDR1 SGHVS, CDR2 FNYEAQ. The genes are TRBV7-6 and TRBJ2-1, with TRBD2 identical over 8 bases. The sample consisted of peripheral blood. The clonotype comes from a man aged 18 to 29 with active or convalescent COVID-19. The CDR3 sequence is CASSSGGGLSSYNEQFF. The CDR3, as DNA: TGTGCCAGCAGCTCGGGGGGGGGCCTAAGCTCCTACAATGAGCAGTTCTTC.